One sample yielded the 12 T cell receptor beta chains listed below, sequenced in a study of CXCR3-negative and CXCR3-positive naive CD8 T cells. The libraries of TRB cDNA were constructed through 5' RACE using UMI labels. TCRdb derives one entry per CDR3 protein from the 5' RACE reads, leaving out DNA. This sample's clone table lists roughly 71,000 distinct CDR3 sequences. Sequencing was done on a sample of naive CXCR3- CD8+ T cells from blood. Specified subset: CD45RO-CCR7+CD27+CD95- naive CD8+ T cells lacking CXCR3 (TNR3-). These receptors all come from a human donor in good health. Some clones in this sample may be carry-over from other donors' samples.

The CDR3 protein is CASSNRAESSYEQYF. The chain is built from TRBV7-9 and TRBJ2-7; there is no DNA to check the TCRdb D call of TRBD1. CDR1 and CDR2 (germline): SEHNR, FQNEAQ (reference sequence). This CDR3 region has 15 residues.

The chain employs TRBV15 and TRBJ2-2. The CDR3 has 14 residues. Per the germline V gene, CDR1 is LNHNV and CDR2 is YYDKDF (reference sequence). The CDR3 sequence: CATSPKRITGELFF. Full variable domain (remainder filled in from reference TRBV15 and TRBJ2-2): DAMVIQNPRYQVTQFGKPVTLSCSQTLNHNVMYWYQQKSSQAPKLLFHYYDKDFNNEADTPDNFQSRRPNTSFCFLDIRSPGLGDTAMYLCATSPKRITGELFFGEGSRLTVL.

V is TRBV12-2 and J is TRBJ2-7. TRBV12-2 is annotated as a pseudogene. This CDR3 is built from 15 residues. CDR3 in amino acids: CASRSNLQSNYEQYF.

This chain links TRBV12-3 or TRBV12-4 with TRBJ2-7; TCRdb outputs TRBD1, but without DNA this stays unchecked. The CDR3 runs 15 residues. The CDR3 sequence is CASSDLRGSSYEQYF.

This sequence joins TRBV11-3 and TRBJ2-1; as DNA is missing, the TRBD2 call by TCRdb cannot be tested. Germline V gives CDR1 SGHNT, CDR2 YENEEA. The CDR3 sequence is 13 residues long. The CDR3 spells CASSLRGNNEQFF.

V usage is TRBV29-1 and J usage is TRBJ2-7; absent DNA, TCRdb's TRBD1 call cannot be checked. This CDR3 spans 12 amino acids. CDR1 is SQVTM and CDR2 is ANQGSEA in the germline V gene. The CDR3 here is CSAGKVPHEQYF.

The chain combines TRBV2 with TRBJ2-3; lacking DNA, the TRBD2 call made by TCRdb goes unchecked. The CDR3 covers 16 residues. Germline values: CDR1 SNHLY, CDR2 FYNNEI. CDR3 sequence reads: CASSEVSDYSTDTQYF.

The rearrangement links TRBV7-9 to TRBJ1-2; TCRdb picks TRBD1, but there is no DNA to check that call. The CDR3 is 13 amino acids. Germline CDR1 SEHNR, CDR2 FQNEAQ (reference sequence). CDR3 residues: CASSDGGAEGYTF.

The rearrangement uses TRBV7-2 and TRBJ2-7; TCRdb's D call of TRBD1 is untestable without DNA. The CDR3 length is 14 residues. The V gene's germline CDR1 is SGHTA and CDR2 FQGNSA. The CDR3 is CASSLRVRVDEQYF.

CDR3 protein: CASRATLDTTEAFF. The rearrangement joins TRBV7-6 to TRBJ1-1; TCRdb reports TRBD1, a call that lacks DNA to check it against. Germline assignment: CDR1 SGHVS and CDR2 FNYEAQ. This CDR3 has 14 amino acids.

The chain employs TRBV9 and TRBJ2-7; checking the TCRdb D call of TRBD1 is not possible without DNA. The germline gives CDR1 SGDLS, CDR2 YYNGEE. This CDR3 is built from 18 residues. The CDR3 sequence: CASSDRDWAIDSRSEQYF.

The chain joins TRBV6-2 or TRBV6-3 to TRBJ2-1; the D call from TCRdb, TRBD2, cannot be confirmed without DNA. The V gene's germline CDR1 is MNHEY and CDR2 SVGEGT. The CDR3 has 17 residues. The CDR3 reads CASSTAVAGVLLGEQFF.